The 7 T cell receptor beta chains below all came from one sample that was sequenced in a study of Tregs in tolerant kidney transplant recipients (dated by TCRdb to the late 2010s). Interpreted using the paper, the time point label stands for: blood sample drawn before combined kidney and bone marrow transplant. For bulk CFSE mixed lymphocyte reactions, CFSE-labeled recipient PBMCs were cocultured for over five days with irradiated donor PBMCs and were then stained for CD3/CD4/CD8 and FACS-sorted. These receptors' antigens are unknown. Library preparation was by the immunoSEQ multiplex PCR assay. In TCRdb, the immuneACCESS table is reduced to in-frame sequences with V and J assigned. These tables do not hold every clone; where another copy was compared, an unresolved V gene accounts for under half, and the others remain unexplained. The sample includes 15,000 to 18,000 clones, with about 53% observed a single time. The ten largest clones take up around 3.2% of the sample.

The source material was CD4+ T cells from blood cultured with allogeneic cells, sampled before the transplant. Receptors were obtained from a human patient who received a combined kidney and bone marrow transplant.

Only a few counts were recorded for this clone. The chain carries TRBV11-2 and TRBJ2-7, with D unresolved. Per the germline V gene, CDR1 is SGHAT and CDR2 is FQNNGV. Trimming removed 0 bases from V and 1 base from J, with 10 bases in between. The CDR3 has 15 residues. CDR3 bases: TGTGCCAGCAGCTTAGAGGGCAGAATATCCTACGAGCAGTACTTC. It is translated as CASSLEGRISYEQYF. The variable domain in full, completed from reference TRBV11-2 and TRBJ2-7, reads EAGVAQSPRYKIIEKRQSVAFWCNPISGHATLYWYQQILGQGPKLLIQFQNNGVVDDSQLPKDRFSAERLKGVDSTLKIQPAKLEDSAVYLCASSLEGRISYEQYFGPGTRLTVT.

The rearrangement uses TRBV5-1 and TRBJ2-3; 12 bases map to TRBD2. This CDR3 contains 18 residues. CDR1 is SGHRS and CDR2 is YFSETQ in the germline V gene. V lost 0 bases and J lost 1; bases outside the gene matches: 6. CDR3 amino acids: CASSLDVLAGGGTDTQYF. CDR3 coding DNA: TGCGCCAGCAGCTTGGATGTACTAGCGGGAGGTGGCACAGATACGCAGTATTTT.

This chain joins TRBV18 and TRBJ2-5; D unresolved. The V and J ends lost 1 base and 3 bases respectively, with 9 bases between them. Germline CDR1 is KGHSH and CDR2 is LQKENI. This CDR3 is 14 amino acids long. CDR3 nucleotides: TGTGCCAGCTCACCACAGTCTAACGAAGAGACCCAGTACTTC. It yields the protein CASSPQSNEETQYF.

This chain connects TRBV5-1 to TRBJ1-3, with D unclear. Germline V gene lookup returns CDR1 SGHRS and CDR2 YFSETQ. The CDR3 has 16 amino acids. V was clipped by 4 bases and J by 4 bases, with 18 bases between them. The CDR3 spells CASSLAQRVSGNTIYF. The CDR3 DNA reads TGCGCCAGCAGCCTGGCTCAGAGGGTTTCCGGAAACACCATATATTTT.

This clone has just a few counts. Germline is not matched at one junction end, which may reflect a read error. Other DNA sequences within the sample encode an identical CDR3. The V and J genes are TRBV9 and TRBJ1-6; no reliable D call. The CDR3 contains 17 residues. Germline lookup yields CDR1 SGDLS and CDR2 YYNGEE. The CDR3 reads CASSNRGGSSYNSPLHF. DNA for the CDR3: TGTGCCAGCAGCAATAGAGGCGGTAGCTCCTATAATTCCCCCCTCCACTTT.

Regarding this clone: One end of the junction varies from germline; a read error may be responsible. Other DNA sequences in the sample encode the same CDR3. The gene calls are TRBV4-1 and TRBJ1-5; TRBD1 might be the D (6 bases). Germline values: CDR1 MGHRA, CDR2 YSYEKL. The CDR3 totals 15 residues. CDR3 in DNA: TGTGCCAGCAGCCAACAGGGTAATGGCAATCAGCCCCAGCATTTT. It is translated as CASSQQGNGNQPQHF.

With respect to this clone: Distinct nucleotide sequences in the sample also encode this CDR3. The V call is TRBV7-2, the J call TRBJ1-1; no clear D. Germline V gene sequence: CDR1 SGHTA, CDR2 FQGNSA. V lost 6 bases and J 4 bases, leaving 15 bases between the germline ends. This CDR3 contains 14 residues. The CDR3 is CASSPGRRGTEAFF. For the CDR3, the DNA is TGTGCCAGCAGTCCCGGAAGACGGGGCACTGAAGCTTTCTTT. Filled out from reference TRBV7-2 and TRBJ1-1, the complete variable domain reads GAGVSQSPSNKVTEKGKDVELRCDPISGHTALYWYRQSLGQGLEFLIYFQGNSAPDKSGLPSDRFSAERTGGSVSTLTIQRTQQEDSAVYLCASSPGRRGTEAFFGQGTRLTVV.